This T cell receptor (beta chain) comes out of a study of molecular identifiers for immune sequencing clone quantification. This clonotype has at least ten counts. Bulk TCR libraries were made with methods that had been previously described and with listed TCR primers. TCRdb called the PCR reads again in MiXCR, with one record for every CDR3 protein. The sample holds some 35,000 distinct CDR3 sequences; over 15% are singletons and the top ten take more than 0.95%. The CDR3 spans 18 residues. V shed 0 bases and J shed 0 bases, with 17 bases lying between them. The V gene's germline CDR1 is DFQATT and CDR2 SNEGSKA (reference sequence).

This TCR was recovered from a human donor in good health. Some libraries in this study had Jurkat cell RNA spiked in. The rearrangement uses TRBV20-1 and TRBJ2-2, with D possibly matching TRBD2 (6 bases). Sequencing input: naive CD8+ T cells from blood, with Jurkat cell RNA spiked in. Subset reported: FACS-sorted CD8+CD4-CCR7+CD45RA+ naive T cells. Written as DNA, the CDR3 is TGCAGTGCTAGAGATCTATGGACCGGGGACTCGAACACCGGGGAGCTGTTTTTT. Translating it yields CSARDLWTGDSNTGELFF.